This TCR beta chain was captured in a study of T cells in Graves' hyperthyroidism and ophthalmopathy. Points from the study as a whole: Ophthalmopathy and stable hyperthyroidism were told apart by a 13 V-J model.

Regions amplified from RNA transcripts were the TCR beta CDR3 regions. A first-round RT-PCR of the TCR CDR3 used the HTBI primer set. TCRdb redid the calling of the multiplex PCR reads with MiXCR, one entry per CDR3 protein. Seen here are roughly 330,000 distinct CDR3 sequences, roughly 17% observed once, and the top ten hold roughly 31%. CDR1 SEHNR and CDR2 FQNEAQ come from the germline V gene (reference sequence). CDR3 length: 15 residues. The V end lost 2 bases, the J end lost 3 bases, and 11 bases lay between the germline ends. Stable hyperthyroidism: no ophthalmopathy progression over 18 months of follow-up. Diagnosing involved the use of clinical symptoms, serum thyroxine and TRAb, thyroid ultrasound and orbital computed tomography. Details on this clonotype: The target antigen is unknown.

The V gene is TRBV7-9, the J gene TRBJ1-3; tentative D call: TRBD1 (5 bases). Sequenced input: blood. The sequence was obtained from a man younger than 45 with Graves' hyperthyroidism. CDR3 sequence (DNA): TGTGCCAGCAGCTTAAAAGGGGAAGGTGGAAACACCATATATTTT. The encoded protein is CASSLKGEGGNTIYF.